This T cell receptor (beta chain) stems from a study of OX40 agonist ivuxolimab in advanced cancers. Autoimmune disease history or systemic immunosuppression disqualified patients. Germline V lookup: CDR1 SEHNR, CDR2 FQNEAQ (reference sequence). CDR3 length: 15 residues. Between the trimmed V and J ends, which lost 7 bases and 3 bases, there was a span of 19 bases. Profiling relied on immunoSEQ multiplex PCR, and the TCRdb table lists in-frame clones only, not all of them. The sample includes over 85,000 clones, roughly 87% of them seen just once. This clonotype originated in an adult with an advanced solid tumor such as melanoma, head and neck, liver or kidney cancer. The chain carries TRBV7-9 and TRBJ2-7; D not resolved. Sample: CD4+ or CD8+ T cells sorted from blood, taken in a trial of the OX40 agonist ivuxolimab. CDR3 protein: CASTPEWRPLYEQYF. The CDR3, as DNA: TGTGCCAGCACCCCGGAATGGAGACCCCTCTACGAGCAGTACTTC. The full variable domain, completed using reference TRBV7-9 and TRBJ2-7, is DTGVSQNPRHKITKRGQNVTFRCDPISEHNRLYWYRQTLGQGPEFLTYFQNEAQLEKSRLLSDRFSAERPKGSFSTLEIQRTEQGDSAMYLCASTPEWRPLYEQYFGPGTRLTVT.